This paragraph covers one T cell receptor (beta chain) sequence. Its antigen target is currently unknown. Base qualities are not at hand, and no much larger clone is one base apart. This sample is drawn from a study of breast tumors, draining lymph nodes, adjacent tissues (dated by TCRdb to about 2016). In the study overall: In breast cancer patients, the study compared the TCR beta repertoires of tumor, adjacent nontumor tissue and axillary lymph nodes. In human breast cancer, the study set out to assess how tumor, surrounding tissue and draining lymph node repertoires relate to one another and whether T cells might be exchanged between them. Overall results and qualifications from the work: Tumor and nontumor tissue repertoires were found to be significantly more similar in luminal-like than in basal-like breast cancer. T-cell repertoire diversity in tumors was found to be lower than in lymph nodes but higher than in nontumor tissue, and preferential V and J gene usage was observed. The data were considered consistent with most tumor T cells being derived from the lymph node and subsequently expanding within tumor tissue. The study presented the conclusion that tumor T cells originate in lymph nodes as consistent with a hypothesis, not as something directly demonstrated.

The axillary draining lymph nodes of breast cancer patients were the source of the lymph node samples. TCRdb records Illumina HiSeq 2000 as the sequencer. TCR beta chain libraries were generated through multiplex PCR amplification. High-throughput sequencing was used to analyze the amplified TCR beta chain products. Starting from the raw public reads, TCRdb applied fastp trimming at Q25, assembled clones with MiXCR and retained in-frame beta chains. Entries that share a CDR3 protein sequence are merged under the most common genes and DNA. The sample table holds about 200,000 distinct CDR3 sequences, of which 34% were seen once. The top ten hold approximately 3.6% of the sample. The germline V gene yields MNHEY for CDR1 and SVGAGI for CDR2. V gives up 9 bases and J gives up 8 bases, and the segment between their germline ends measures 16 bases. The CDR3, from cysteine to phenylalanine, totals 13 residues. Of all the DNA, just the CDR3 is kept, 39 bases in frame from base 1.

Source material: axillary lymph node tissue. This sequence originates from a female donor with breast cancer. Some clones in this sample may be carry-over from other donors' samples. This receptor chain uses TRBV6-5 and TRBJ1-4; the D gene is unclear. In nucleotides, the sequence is TGTGCCAGAAGACTAGCGGGAGAGGAAAAACTGTTTTTT. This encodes CARRLAGEEKLFF.